This TCR beta chain was captured by sequencing in a study of cytomegalovirus exposure and HLA in healthy donors (dated by TCRdb to 2016 to 2017). Describing the broader study: The approximately 710 repertoires of the first cohort and the 95 to 150 validation repertoires were produced on the same platform, according to a later analysis. A separate validation cohort of over 95 different subjects was used in addition to the 666-subject first cohort. The study aimed to test whether cataloging public T cell receptors could reveal signatures of past pathogen exposure. To predict cytomegalovirus infection status, the study combined high-throughput TCR immunosequencing, statistical association of individual TCRs with disease status, and machine learning. Overall study outcomes, separate from this receptor: The classifier was reported to diagnose cytomegalovirus status with high specificity and sensitivity in both the original and validation cohorts. In vitro tests confirmed that a few of the cytomegalovirus-associated TCR beta chains recognize cytomegalovirus antigens. While some public TCRs were present in many individuals, most TCR sequences turned up only very rarely across donors. It was suggested by the authors that the approach could potentially be generalized to other disease states and immunological phenotypes. A later analysis found that TCRs clustered in the first cohort also tended to co-occur in the 95 to 150 validation repertoires, with 94% of cluster scores above 0. A later analysis lacked HLA typing for the validation cohort, so it scored co-occurrence in that cohort across all 110 or so repertoires. The study listed 164 TCR beta chains as associated with cytomegalovirus.

Turning to this clone: Its antigen remains undetermined. Qualities for individual bases were not recorded, and no much larger clone is one base off.

Library preparation employed the immunoSEQ multiplex PCR assay. For the original study's pipeline: A statistical classification framework was built for diagnosing cytomegalovirus status from the catalog of TCR beta chain sequences. Held by TCRdb, this immuneACCESS table contains in-frame sequences only and omits some clones. Under half of the omission traces to an unresolved V gene where checked; the cause of the rest is unknown. That table furnishes V, J and clone size, whereas the DNA furnished D and trimming. The sample table contains 150,000 to 200,000 clones; only one count was recorded for roughly three quarters of them. Around 1.2% of the sample is taken by the ten largest. Trimming takes 4 bases from V and 3 bases from J, and the germline ends sit 13 bases apart. The germline V gene encodes CDR1 SGHRS and CDR2 YFSETQ. From the cysteine up to the phenylalanine, the CDR3 has a length of 15 residues. The sequence is cut down to CDR3 DNA, 45 bases in frame from base 1.

The donors were included in the validation cohort of over a hundred subjects, a group kept apart from the roughly 670-subject first cohort. The sequence came from a woman aged 25 to 39 in good health and CMV-seronegative. The sample comprised PBMCs. In this chain, TRBV5-1 is recombined with TRBJ1-4; there is no confident call for the D gene. The sequenced DNA: TGCGCCAGCAGCCCCCTTATGAGGGCTAATGAAAAACTGTTTTTT. The resulting protein is CASSPLMRANEKLFF.